The 10 T cell receptor beta chains reported below all come from one sample, sequenced in a study of T cell responses to AZD1222 COVID-19 vaccine. Clones were read by immunoSEQ multiplex PCR, and TCRdb kept only the in-frame ones, dropping some. The top ten hold approximately 1.6% of the sample, which has over 110,000 clones, 90% seen once. The specimen was peripheral blood, collected 28 days after the second AZD1222 dose. The receptor set was obtained from an adult who received the AZD1222 COVID-19 vaccine.

In this sample, this clone turned up a few times. V gene TRBV2 combines with J gene TRBJ2-2; D perhaps matches TRBD2 (5 bases). This CDR3 region has 15 residues. V gave up 4 bases and J gave up 3 bases, with 12 bases separating them. Germline V gives CDR1 SNHLY, CDR2 FYNNEI. CDR3 DNA sequence: TGTGCCAGCAGTGGGGCCGGGGATTACACCGGGGAGCTGTTTTTT. Its translation: CASSGAGDYTGELFF.

The rearrangement links TRBV6-6 to TRBJ1-2, with TRBD1 as a possible D gene (5 bases). Trimming left V 0 bases short and J 4 bases short, with 12 bases between. The CDR3 spans 15 residues. Germline V CDR1 and CDR2: MNHNY, SVGAGI (reference sequence). The CDR3: CASSYSDSRIYGYTF. In nucleotides, the CDR3 is TGTGCCAGCAGTTACTCAGACAGCAGAATCTATGGCTACACCTTC.

This clone was seen a single time. V is TRBV14 and J is TRBJ2-2; D unclear. Deletions cut 0 bases from V and 9 bases from J, with 2 bases between. Per germline, CDR1 SGHDN and CDR2 FVKESK. This CDR3 has 11 amino acids. The CDR3 loop reads CASSQEWELFF. In DNA form, the CDR3 reads TGTGCCAGCAGCCAAGAGTGGGAGCTGTTTTTT.

This clone turned up a few times. This chain connects TRBV4-2 to TRBJ1-1; tentatively, D is TRBD1 (6 bases). This CDR3 has 15 residues. The V gene lost 1 base and the J gene lost 5 bases, with 14 bases spanning the gap. CDR1 LGHNA and CDR2 YNFKEQ come from the germline V gene. CDR3 amino acids: CASSQGEGVGTEAFF. The CDR3 nucleotides are TGTGCCAGCAGCCAAGGGGAGGGGGTCGGGACTGAAGCTTTCTTT.

This clone came up once. The rearrangement links TRBV28 to TRBJ1-1; TRBD1 agrees at 11 bases. CDR3 length equals 16 residues. Germline values: CDR1 MDHEN, CDR2 SYDVKM. With 3 bases clipped from V and 4 bases from J, the junction kept 7 bases outside the gene matches. The CDR3 DNA sequence: TGTGCCAGCAGTTTGGGGACAGGGGGAGGAGGCACTGAAGCTTTCTTT. Its protein is CASSLGTGGGGTEAFF.

The chain carries TRBV28 and TRBJ1-2, with 9 bases fitting TRBD1. The CDR3 sequence is 17 residues long. V lost 7 bases to trimming and J lost 4 bases; unmatched junction nucleotides: 16. Germline V CDR1 and CDR2: MDHEN, SYDVKM. This CDR3 reads CASTSRGYRGLAYGYTF. Written as DNA, the CDR3 is TGTGCCAGCACTTCGAGGGGATACAGGGGGCTTGCCTATGGCTACACCTTC.

The J gene is TRBJ2-7, the V gene TRBV9; 9 nucleotides line up with TRBD2. The CDR3 loop spans 15 amino acids. With 2 bases clipped from V and 2 bases from J, the junction kept 5 bases outside the gene matches. Germline V lookup: CDR1 SGDLS, CDR2 YYNGEE. DNA of the CDR3: TGTGCCAGCAGCGTTGGAGCGGGAGGAACCTACGAGCAGTACTTC. Amino acid sequence: CASSVGAGGTYEQYF.

The chain couples TRBV30 to TRBJ1-2; no clear D gene. In germline, CDR1 is GTSNPN, CDR2 SVGIG (reference sequence). This CDR3 is built from 13 residues. V was pared by 0 bases and J by 8 bases, with 13 bases between. CDR3: CAWSVQGLRGYTF. Here the CDR3 DNA reads TGTGCCTGGAGTGTACAAGGTCTTCGAGGCTACACCTTC.

This clone turned up a few times. V is TRBV5-1 and J is TRBJ2-7; 10 nucleotides agree with TRBD1. Germline CDR1 reads SGHRS; CDR2 reads YFSETQ. The CDR3 covers 15 residues. V lost 0 bases and J lost 3; bases outside the gene matches: 3. The CDR3 DNA is TGCGCCAGCAGCTTGGCCTGGGACAGGGGCTACGAGCAGTACTTC. This gives the protein CASSLAWDRGYEQYF.

The V gene is TRBV6-5, the J gene TRBJ1-5, with TRBD1 matching 7 bases. Looked up from germline, CDR1 is MNHEY and CDR2 is SVGAGI. Losses at the gene ends were 0 bases for V and 6 bases for J; bases not matched to a gene: 5. This CDR3 has 15 amino acids. CDR3 residues: CASSYSRGGSQPQHF. CDR3 nucleotides: TGTGCCAGCAGTTACTCGAGAGGGGGCAGTCAGCCCCAGCATTTT.